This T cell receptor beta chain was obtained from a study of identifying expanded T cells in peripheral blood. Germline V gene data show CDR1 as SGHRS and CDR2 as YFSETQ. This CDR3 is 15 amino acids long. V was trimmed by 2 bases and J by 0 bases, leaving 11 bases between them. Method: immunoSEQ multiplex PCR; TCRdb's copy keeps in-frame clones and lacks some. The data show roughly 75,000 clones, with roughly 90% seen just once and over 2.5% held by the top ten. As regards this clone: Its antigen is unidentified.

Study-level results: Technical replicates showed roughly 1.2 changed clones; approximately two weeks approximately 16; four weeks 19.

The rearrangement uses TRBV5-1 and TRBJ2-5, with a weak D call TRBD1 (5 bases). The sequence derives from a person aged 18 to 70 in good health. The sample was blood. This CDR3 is CASSLPRQHQETQYF. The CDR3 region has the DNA TGCGCCAGCAGCTTACCGAGACAGCACCAAGAGACCCAGTACTTC.